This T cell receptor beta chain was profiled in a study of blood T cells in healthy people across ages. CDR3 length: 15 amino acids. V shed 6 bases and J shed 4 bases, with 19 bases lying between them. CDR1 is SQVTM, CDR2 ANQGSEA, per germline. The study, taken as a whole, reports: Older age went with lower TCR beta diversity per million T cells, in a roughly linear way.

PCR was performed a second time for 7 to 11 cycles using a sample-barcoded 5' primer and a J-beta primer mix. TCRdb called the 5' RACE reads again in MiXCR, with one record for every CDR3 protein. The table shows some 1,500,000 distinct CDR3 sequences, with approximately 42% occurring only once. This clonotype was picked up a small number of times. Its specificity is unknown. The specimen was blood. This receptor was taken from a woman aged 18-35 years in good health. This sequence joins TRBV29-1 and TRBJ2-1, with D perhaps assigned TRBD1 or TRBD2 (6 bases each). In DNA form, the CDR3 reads TGCAGCGTCCATTTAGGGGGGTCGAGATACAATGAGCAGTTCTTC. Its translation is CSVHLGGSRYNEQFF.